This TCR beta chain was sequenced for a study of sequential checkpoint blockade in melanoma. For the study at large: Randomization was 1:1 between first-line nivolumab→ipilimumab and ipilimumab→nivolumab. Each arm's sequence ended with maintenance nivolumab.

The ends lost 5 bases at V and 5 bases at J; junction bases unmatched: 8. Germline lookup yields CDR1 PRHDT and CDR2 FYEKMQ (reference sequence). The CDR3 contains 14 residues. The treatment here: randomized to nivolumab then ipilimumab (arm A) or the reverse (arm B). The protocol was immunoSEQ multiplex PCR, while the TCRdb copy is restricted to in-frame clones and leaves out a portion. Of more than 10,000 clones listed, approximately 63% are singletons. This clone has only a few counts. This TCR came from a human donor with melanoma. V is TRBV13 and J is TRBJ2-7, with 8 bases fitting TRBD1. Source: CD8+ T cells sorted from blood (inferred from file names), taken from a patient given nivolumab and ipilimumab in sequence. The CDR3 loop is CASSIGTGGDEQYF. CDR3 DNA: TGTGCCAGCAGCATTGGGACAGGTGGCGACGAGCAGTACTTC.